This TCR beta chain was captured by sequencing in a study of T cell responses to AZD1222 COVID-19 vaccine. The ends were cut back, 3 bases at V and 2 bases at J, with 8 bases in the middle. This CDR3 comprises 14 residues. Germline assignment: CDR1 KGHSH and CDR2 LQKENI. Concerning this clone itself: Antigen: not known.

Findings of the study overall: Vaccine-related CD4 TCRs covered spike, predominating at 160-218 and 743-854.

The assay was immunoSEQ multiplex PCR, and TCRdb's table has in-frame clones only and misses some. Of 65,000 or so clones in the sample, 84% were seen once. Sequenced material: peripheral blood, taken on day 0 of AZD1222 vaccination. The source is an adult in good health. V is TRBV18 and J is TRBJ2-1; a weak D match, TRBD2 (5 bases). CDR3 coding DNA: TGTGCCAGCTCACCTCGGGGAGCCTACAATGAGCAGTTCTTC. It encodes CASSPRGAYNEQFF.